This entry lists 2 T cell receptor beta chains sequenced from one sample in a study of T-cell reconstitution after alpha-beta-depleted transplantation in children (dated by TCRdb to 2016 to 2018). Sample treatment or condition, as interpreted from the label and publication: allogeneic hematopoietic cell transplantation with graft depleted of TCRalphabeta T cells and CD19 B cells. Preparation of the library involved PCR. The sequencer was an Illumina HiSeq 2500. TCR libraries were prepared with molecular barcoding, using unique molecular identifiers to normalize TCRbeta repertoire quantification. In TCRdb, the public reads were trimmed at Q25 with fastp and aligned with MiXCR, with productive beta chains retained. When rows share a CDR3 protein, they turn into one entry using the most common DNA and genes. The sample table shows more than 500,000 distinct CDR3 sequences, and about 10% are seen once. Around 15% of the sample is taken by the ten largest.

Sequencing was performed on PBMCs, mostly from graft donor cells, taken 180 days after TCRalphabeta/CD19-depleted stem cell transplant. These receptors all come from a female patient between 2 and 15 years old who had a stem cell transplant for aplastic anemia, so the T cells may come from the graft donor.

This clonotype was seen a handful of times. J is TRBJ2-2 and V is TRBV5-1; D is uncertain. The CDR3 spans 12 residues. Germline-derived CDR1 and CDR2 are SGHRS and YFSETQ. V dropped 3 bases and J dropped 6 bases, with 6 bases sitting between them. The chain's CDR3 is CASSWEPGELFF. The DNA for the CDR3 is TGCGCCAGCAGCTGGGAACCCGGGGAGCTGTTTTTT.

The V call is TRBV6-1, the J call TRBJ1-2; D unresolved. V was clipped by 10 bases and J by 7 bases, with 28 bases between them. The CDR3 loop spans 16 amino acids. CDR1 is MNHNS and CDR2 is SASEGT in the germline V gene. The CDR3 spells CATHPNGDPRRSGYTF. The CDR3 nucleotides are TGTGCCACCCACCCAAACGGCGACCCCAGGCGGTCTGGCTACACCTTC.